Listed below are T cell receptor beta chains from one sample, sequenced in a study of tumor-infiltrating lymphocytes in primary liver carcinoma. Each CDR3 protein gets one entry after TCRdb re-called the multiplex PCR reads with MiXCR. The table has roughly 120,000 distinct CDR3 sequences, around two thirds seen once. Sample: liver tumor tissue from sampling region 1. The receptors shown here come from a woman aged 60-75 years with primary liver carcinoma and hepatitis B virus infection. Each CDR3 is given with its conserved first and last residue. The D gene is left open where the match is weak. The listing skips clone size in some rows; elsewhere it reads once, few, many or a size class.

j_gene	len	abundance	v_gene	d_gene	CDR3aa	CDR3nt
TRBJ2-7	13	.	TRBV6-1	.	CASVRDRPYEQYF	TGTGCCAGCGTGAGGGATAGACCCTACGAGCAGTACTTC
TRBJ1-1	13	once	TRBV6-5	.	CASSYLGPTEAFF	TGTGCTAGCAGTTACCTAGGGCCCACTGAAGCTTTCTTT
TRBJ2-3	17	once	TRBV5-1	.	CASSGDWGQLRADTQYF	TGCGCCAGCAGCGGGGACTGGGGGCAACTTCGCGCAGATACGCAGTATTTT
TRBJ2-2	15	.	TRBV5-8	.	CASSFGQTKTGELFF	TGTGCCAGCAGCTTCGGACAGACCAAGACCGGGGAGCTGTTTTTT
TRBJ2-2	14	many	TRBV28	.	CASSWGRYTGELFF	TGTGCCAGCAGTTGGGGACGGTACACCGGGGAGCTGTTTTTT
TRBJ2-7	15	.	TRBV6-1	.	CASSELGRGTDEQYF	TGTGCCAGCAGTGAACTGGGGCGGGGAACCGATGAGCAGTACTTC
TRBJ2-4	17	.	TRBV28	TRBD2	CASSSQGAGLAKNIQYF	TGTGCCAGCAGTTCCCAGGGAGCGGGGCTAGCCAAAAACATTCAGTACTTC
TRBJ2-5	15	many	TRBV5-6	.	CASSLDTWIGETQYF	TGTGCCAGCAGCTTGGACACATGGATAGGAGAGACCCAGTACTTC
TRBJ2-1	12	many	TRBV6-2/TRBV6-3	.	CASSELYNEQFF	TGTGCCAGCAGCGAACTATACAATGAGCAGTTCTTC
TRBJ2-1	14	.	TRBV29-1	.	CGVATSPLGGEQFF	TGCGGCGTTGCCACTAGCCCCCTTGGGGGTGAGCAGTTCTTC